This TCR beta chain was captured in a study of T cell responses to AZD1222 COVID-19 vaccine. In its sample, this clone was seen once. Its antigen is undetermined. Overall study findings and caveats: None of the repertoires were sampled until the peak T cell response had passed.

Timing groups of about 4 and about 12 weeks for second doses were pooled. The CDR3 spans 15 residues. Germline lookup yields CDR1 MGHDK and CDR2 SYGVNS. V lost 4 bases to trimming and J lost 0 bases; unmatched junction nucleotides: 5. The protocol was immunoSEQ multiplex PCR, while the TCRdb copy is restricted to in-frame clones and leaves out a portion. The table shows about 110,000 clones, with 90% occurring only once. This rearrangement joins TRBV25-1 to TRBJ2-7; 8 bases agree with TRBD2. Source: peripheral blood, taken 28 days after the second AZD1222 dose. This sequence originates from an adult who received the AZD1222 COVID-19 vaccine. DNA for the CDR3: TGTGCCAGCAGTGTGGCCGGGAGGGGCTCCTACGAGCAGTACTTC. Residues: CASSVAGRGSYEQYF.